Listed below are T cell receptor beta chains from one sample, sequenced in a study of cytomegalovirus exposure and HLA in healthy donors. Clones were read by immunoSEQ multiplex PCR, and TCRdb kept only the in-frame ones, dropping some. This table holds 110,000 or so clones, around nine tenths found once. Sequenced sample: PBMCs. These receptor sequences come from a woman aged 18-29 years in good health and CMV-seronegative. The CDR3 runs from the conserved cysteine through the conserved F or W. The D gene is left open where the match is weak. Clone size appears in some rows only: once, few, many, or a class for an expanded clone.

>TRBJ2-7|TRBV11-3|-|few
CASSLAGADYEQYF
TGTGCCAGCAGCTTAGCGGGAGCGGACTACGAGCAGTACTTC
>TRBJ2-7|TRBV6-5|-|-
CASSITYSDREQYF
TGTGCCAGCAGTATAACCTACTCCGATCGCGAGCAGTACTTC
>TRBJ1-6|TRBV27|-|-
CASSLTPGDSPLHF
TGTGCCAGCAGTCTCACCCCGGGGGATTCACCCCTCCACTTT
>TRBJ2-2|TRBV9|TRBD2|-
CASSARLAGGATGELFF
TGTGCCAGCAGCGCTAGACTAGCGGGGGGAGCGACCGGGGAGCTGTTTTTT
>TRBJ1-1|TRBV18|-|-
CASSLHRHNTEAFF
TGTGCCAGCTCCCTACACCGACATAACACTGAAGCTTTCTTT
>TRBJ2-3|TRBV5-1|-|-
CASSLLTSTDTQYF
TGCGCCAGCAGCCTATTAACTAGCACAGATACGCAGTATTTT
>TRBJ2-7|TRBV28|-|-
CASSPRYPYEQYF
TGTGCCAGCAGCCCCCGGTACCCGTACGAGCAGTACTTC
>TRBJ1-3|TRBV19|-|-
CASSPQSPGGGNTIYF
TGTGCCAGTTCCCCTCAAAGTCCGGGTGGTGGAAACACCATATATTTT
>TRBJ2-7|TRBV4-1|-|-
CASSLTSKTSNEQYF
TGCGCCAGCAGCCTTACCTCAAAGACATCCAACGAGCAGTACTTC
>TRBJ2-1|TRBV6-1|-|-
CASRQVGQRINEQFF
TGTGCCAGCAGACAGGTTGGACAGAGAATCAATGAGCAGTTCTTC
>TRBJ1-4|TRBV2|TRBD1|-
CASGRDRVNEKLFF
TGTGCCAGCGGCCGAGACAGGGTCAATGAAAAACTGTTTTTT
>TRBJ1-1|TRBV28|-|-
CASVDILAIEAFF
TGTGCCAGCGTCGATATTTTGGCAATTGAAGCTTTCTTT
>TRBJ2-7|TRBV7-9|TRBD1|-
CASSFRAGGRGEQYF
TGTGCCAGCAGCTTTCGCGCAGGGGGCAGAGGCGAGCAGTACTTC
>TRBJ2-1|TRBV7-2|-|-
CASSSAGFGNEQFF
TGTGCCAGCAGCTCCGCGGGATTCGGGAATGAGCAGTTCTTC
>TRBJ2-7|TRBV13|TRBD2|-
CASSSTAGGYIYEQYF
TGTGCCAGCAGTTCCACTGCGGGAGGGTATATCTACGAGCAGTACTTC
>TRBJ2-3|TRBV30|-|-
CAWSVSSGVSTDTQYF
TGTGCCTGGAGTGTGTCAAGCGGAGTCAGCACAGATACGCAGTATTTT
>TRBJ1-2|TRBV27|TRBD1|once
CASSQSSGQREYGYTF
TGTGCCAGCAGTCAATCCTCGGGACAGCGAGAATATGGCTACACCTTC
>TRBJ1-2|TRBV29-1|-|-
CSVGGRNYGYTF
TGCAGCGTTGGGGGCAGGAACTATGGCTACACCTTC
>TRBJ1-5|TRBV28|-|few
CASSIPQGNQPQHF
TGTGCCAGCAGTATACCACAGGGCAATCAGCCCCAGCATTTT
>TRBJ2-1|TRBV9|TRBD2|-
CASSVGGLADEQFF
TGTGCCAGCAGCGTAGGGGGACTAGCCGATGAGCAGTTCTTC
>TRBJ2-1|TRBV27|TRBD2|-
CASSFGGRNNEQFF
TGTGCCAGCAGTTTCGGCGGGAGGAACAATGAGCAGTTCTTC
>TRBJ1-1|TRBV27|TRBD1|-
CASSFFRGTGDPTEAFF
TGTGCCAGCAGTTTCTTCAGGGGGACAGGGGACCCTACTGAAGCTTTCTTT
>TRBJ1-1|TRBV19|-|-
CASSTTVNTEAFF
TGTGCCAGTAGTACTACAGTGAACACTGAAGCTTTCTTT
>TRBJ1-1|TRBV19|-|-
CATGQRTPNTEAFF
TGTGCCACCGGGCAGAGGACACCGAACACTGAAGCTTTCTTT
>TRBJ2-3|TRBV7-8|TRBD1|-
CASSLGGQGAADTQYF
TGTGCCAGCAGCTTAGGGGGACAGGGGGCCGCAGATACGCAGTATTTT
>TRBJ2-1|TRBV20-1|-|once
CRTTNEQFF
TGCAGAACCACTAATGAGCAGTTCTTC
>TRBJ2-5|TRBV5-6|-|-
CASSLARDSETQYF
TGTGCCAGCAGCTTGGCTAGGGACTCGGAGACCCAGTACTTC
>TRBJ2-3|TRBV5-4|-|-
CASSGGGASTDTQYF
TGTGCCAGCAGCGGTGGAGGGGCCAGCACAGATACGCAGTATTTT
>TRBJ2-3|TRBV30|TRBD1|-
CAWRAQGSHTDTQYF
TGTGCCTGGAGGGCACAGGGGTCTCACACAGATACGCAGTATTTT
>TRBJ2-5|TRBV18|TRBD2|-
CASGLAGANQETQYF
TGTGCCAGCGGACTAGCGGGAGCCAACCAAGAGACCCAGTACTTC
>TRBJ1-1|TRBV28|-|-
CASSEPGFGAFF
TGTGCCAGCAGTGAACCAGGATTTGGAGCTTTCTTT
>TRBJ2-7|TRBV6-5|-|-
CASSYSWTPDYEQYF
TGTGCCAGCAGTTACTCCTGGACTCCAGACTACGAGCAGTACTTC
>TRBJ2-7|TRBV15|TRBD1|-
CATSREGAVGQGRSEQYF
TGTGCCACCAGCAGAGAGGGGGCGGTGGGACAGGGACGCTCCGAGCAGTACTTC
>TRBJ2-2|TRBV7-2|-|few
CASSPPSWELFF
TGTGCCAGCAGCCCCCCCTCTTGGGAGCTGTTTTTT
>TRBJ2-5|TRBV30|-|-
CAWGEAGLETQYF
TGTGCCTGGGGGGAGGCGGGGCTGGAGACCCAGTACTTC
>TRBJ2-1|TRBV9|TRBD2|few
CASSPRLAWYNEQFF
TGTGCCAGCAGCCCGCGACTAGCGTGGTACAATGAGCAGTTCTTC
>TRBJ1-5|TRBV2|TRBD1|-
CASSRGGTGHQPQHF
TGTGCCAGCAGCCGGGGGGGGACAGGGCATCAGCCCCAGCATTTT
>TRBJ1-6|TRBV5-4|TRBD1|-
CASRSGTADSPLHF
TGTGCCAGCAGGTCCGGGACAGCAGATTCACCCCTCCACTTT
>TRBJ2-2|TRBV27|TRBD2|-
CASSFASPSGRVTGELFF
TGTGCCAGCAGTTTTGCTTCTCCTTCCGGGAGGGTCACCGGGGAGCTGTTTTTT
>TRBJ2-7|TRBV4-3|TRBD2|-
CASSRTSGYEQYF
TGCGCCAGCAGCCGGACTAGCGGATACGAGCAGTACTTC
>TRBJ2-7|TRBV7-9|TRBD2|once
CASSLVLAGADEQYF
TGTGCCAGCAGCTTAGTACTAGCGGGAGCGGACGAGCAGTACTTC